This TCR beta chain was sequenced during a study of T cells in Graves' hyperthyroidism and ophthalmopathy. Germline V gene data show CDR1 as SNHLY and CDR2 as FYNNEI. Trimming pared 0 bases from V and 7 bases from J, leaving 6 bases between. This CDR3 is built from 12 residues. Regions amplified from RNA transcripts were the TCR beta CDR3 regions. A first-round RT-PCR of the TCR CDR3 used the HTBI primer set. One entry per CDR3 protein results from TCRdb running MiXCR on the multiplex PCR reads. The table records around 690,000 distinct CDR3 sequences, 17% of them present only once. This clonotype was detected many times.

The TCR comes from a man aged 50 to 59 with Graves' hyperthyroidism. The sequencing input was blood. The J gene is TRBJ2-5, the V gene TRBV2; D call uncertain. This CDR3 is CASSEAPGTQYF. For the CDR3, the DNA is TGTGCCAGCAGTGAAGCCCCCGGGACCCAGTACTTC.